This entry concerns a single TCR beta chain. Under the authors' procedure: Estimation of nucleated cell counts relied on the amplification of reference gene primers. Using immunoSEQ multiplex PCR, the repertoire was profiled, and TCRdb retains in-frame clones only, with some absent. That table furnishes V, J and clone size, whereas the DNA furnished D and trimming. The profile covers 200,000 to 300,000 clones, with roughly 84% appearing a single time and approximately 1.4% taken by the ten largest. The data belong to a study of blood T cell repertoires in COVID-19. The overall study: Sites across the United States, Italy and Spain contributed samples from acute and convalescent COVID-19. Sources were T cells, B-cell-depleted T cells, or PBMCs; the material itself was cDNA or gDNA.

The CDR3 runs to 15 residues. V was pared by 5 bases and J by 3 bases, with 15 bases between. CDR1 SGHNT and CDR2 YYREEE come from the germline V gene (reference sequence). The sample consisted of peripheral blood. The chain joins TRBV5-4 to TRBJ1-3; perhaps TRBD1 as D (5 bases). The TCR originated in a woman aged 40 to 50 who had recovered from COVID-19. CDR3 DNA sequence: TGTGCCAGCAGAAACGGGGGAGGAAGTGGAAACACCATATATTTT. Translated, it gives CASRNGGGSGNTIYF.